These 21 T cell receptor beta chains share one sample of origin, sequenced in a study of identical twins. TCRdb recomputed calls from the 5' RACE reads with MiXCR, one row per CDR3 protein. This table holds approximately 1.8 million distinct CDR3 sequences, under 35% found once. Material for sequencing was cord blood. The receptors stem from a newborn girl in good health.

This rearrangement joins TRBV4-1 to TRBJ2-1, with D tentatively TRBD2 (6 bases). Germline assignment: CDR1 MGHRA and CDR2 YSYEKL. The CDR3 extends over 14 amino acids. With 1 base removed from V and 8 bases from J, the gap between germline ends came to 12 bases. CDR3 residues: CASSQGRRGDEQFF. CDR3 DNA: TGCGCCAGCAGCCAAGGTAGGAGGGGTGATGAGCAGTTCTTC.

The chain couples TRBV20-1 to TRBJ1-1, with no clear D. The germline V and J ends were trimmed by 6 bases and 2 bases, with 10 bases remaining between them. The germline gives CDR1 DFQATT, CDR2 SNEGSKA (reference sequence). The CDR3 runs to 12 residues. CDR3 in amino acids: CSAMWANTEAFF. In nucleotides, the CDR3 is TGCAGTGCGATGTGGGCTAACACTGAAGCTTTCTTT.

The chain joins TRBV27 to TRBJ1-4, with D perhaps matching TRBD1 (5 bases). Germline V CDR1 and CDR2: MNHEY, SMNVEV (reference sequence). The CDR3 has 13 amino acids. Trimming removed 3 bases from V and 6 bases from J, with 8 bases in between. The chain's CDR3 is CASSFVGDEKLFF. DNA for the CDR3: TGTGCCAGCAGTTTTGTAGGGGATGAAAAACTGTTTTTT.

This clonotype was detected a few times. The rearrangement links TRBV29-1 to TRBJ2-7; TRBD2 might be the D (6 bases). The CDR3 has 15 amino acids. V dropped 5 bases and J dropped 0 bases, with 17 bases sitting between them. The germline CDR1 and CDR2 sequences are SQVTM and ANQGSEA. The CDR3 region is CSVIDVGLGSYEQYF. The CDR3 coding sequence is TGCAGCGTTATCGATGTGGGACTTGGCTCCTACGAGCAGTACTTC.

J is TRBJ1-2 and V is TRBV21-1; TRBD1, the table's D call, was not compared with the DNA. TRBV21-1 is labeled a pseudogene. The CDR3 covers 16 residues. The CDR3 loop reads CASSARTGGANYGYTF. CDR3 DNA sequence: TGTGCCAGCAGCGCGAGAACAGGGGGAGCTAACTATGGCTACACCTTC.

This clonotype occurred a few times. The chain is built from TRBV2 and TRBJ2-7, with D possibly matching TRBD2 (6 bases). Germline lookup yields CDR1 SNHLY and CDR2 FYNNEI. This CDR3 has 15 residues. Trimming cost V 5 bases and J 0 bases, with 14 bases left between them. The CDR3, as DNA: TGTGCCAGCAGTCGACTAGGCCCTTTCTCCTACGAGCAGTACTTC. It specifies CASSRLGPFSYEQYF. Using reference TRBV2 and TRBJ2-7 for the parts outside the CDR3, the full variable domain is EPEVTQTPSHQVTQMGQEVILRCVPISNHLYFYWYRQILGQKVEFLVSFYNNEISEKSEIFDDQFSVERPDGSNFTLKIRSTKLEDSAMYFCASSRLGPFSYEQYFGPGTRLTVT.

The table lists this clonotype with a few counts. The gene calls are TRBV6-1 and TRBJ1-4; D unresolved. Germline values: CDR1 MNHNS, CDR2 SASEGT. CDR3 size: 15 residues. Trimming shortened V by 3 bases and J by 4 bases, and 12 bases separated the two germline ends. CDR3 loop: CASSDGSYGNEKLFF. The DNA for the CDR3 is TGTGCCAGCAGTGATGGCTCATATGGTAATGAAAAACTGTTTTTT.

The rearrangement links TRBV29-1 to TRBJ2-5, with a tentative D call TRBD1 (6 bases). Germline V lookup: CDR1 SQVTM, CDR2 ANQGSEA. V lost 4 bases and J lost 5, with 14 bases in between. CDR3 length: 13 residues. CDR3 region: CSVGGHSPETQYF. CDR3 sequence (DNA): TGCAGCGTTGGGGGACACTCGCCGGAGACCCAGTACTTC.

This clonotype is a singleton in its sample. The chain combines TRBV10-2 with TRBJ2-3; 10 bases agree with TRBD2. Germline-derived CDR1 and CDR2 are WSHSY and SAAADI. V lost 0 bases to trimming and J lost 2 bases; unmatched junction nucleotides: 8. This CDR3 has 18 residues. This CDR3 is CASSESRGLAGDTDTQYF. The CDR3, as DNA: TGCGCCAGCAGTGAGTCGAGGGGTCTAGCGGGAGACACAGATACGCAGTATTTT.

Many counts were recorded for this clonotype. The J gene is TRBJ2-7, the V gene TRBV29-1, with no clear D. V was pared by 3 bases and J by 3 bases, with 3 bases between. The CDR3 sequence is 10 residues long. Germline V CDR1 and CDR2: SQVTM, ANQGSEA. The CDR3 DNA follows: TGCAGCGTTGAGGACTACGAGCAGTACTTC. Encoded protein: CSVEDYEQYF.

The chain combines TRBV20-1 with TRBJ2-7, with 7 nucleotides matching TRBD1. The CDR3 runs 14 residues. With 5 bases clipped from V and 2 bases from J, the junction kept 9 bases outside the gene matches. Germline V gene lookup returns CDR1 DFQATT and CDR2 SNEGSKA (reference sequence). CDR3 amino acids: CSADPRDSPYEQYF. In DNA, the CDR3 is TGCAGTGCTGACCCAAGGGACAGTCCCTACGAGCAGTACTTC.

As concerns this clonotype: A much more abundant neighbour one base away suggests this may be a read error. The chain joins TRBV5-1 to TRBJ1-4; perhaps TRBD1 as D (5 bases). CDR1 is SGHRS, CDR2 YFSETQ, per germline. V lost 3 bases to trimming and J lost 4 bases, with 10 bases between them. The CDR3 totals 14 residues. In nucleotides, the CDR3 is TGCGCCAGCAGCTCGCGGGACGTTAATGAAAAACTGTTTTTT. Protein: CASSSRDVNEKLFF. The full variable domain, with the rest looked up from reference TRBV5-1 and TRBJ1-4, is KAGVTQTPRYLIKTRGQQVTLSCSPISGHRSVSWYQQTPGQGLQFLFEYFSETQRNKGNFPGRFSGRQFSNSRSEMNVSTLELGDSALYLCASSSRDVNEKLFFGSGTQLSVL.

This clonotype has a handful of counts. The chain employs TRBV12-3 or TRBV12-4 and TRBJ1-2; D is unclear. The CDR3 spans 15 residues. Between the trimmed V and J ends, which lost 2 bases and 1 base, there was a span of 11 bases. CDR3 sequence (DNA): TGTGCCAGCAGTTTAAATGGGCAGCTTAACTATGGCTACACCTTC. Translating it yields CASSLNGQLNYGYTF.

The gene calls are TRBV28 and TRBJ2-7, with 8 bases fitting TRBD2. Germline assignment: CDR1 MDHEN and CDR2 SYDVKM. The CDR3 has 16 residues. V lost 5 bases, J lost 0 bases, and 9 bases stayed unmatched. The DNA for the CDR3 is TGTGCCAGCAGTGGGGCGGGGCGGGAGGACTCCTACGAGCAGTACTTC. Encoded protein: CASSGAGREDSYEQYF.

This clonotype was detected only once. The chain joins TRBV4-2 to TRBJ2-3; D not certain. V was clipped by 0 bases and J by 2 bases, with 12 bases between them. The V gene's germline CDR1 is LGHNA and CDR2 YNFKEQ. The CDR3 runs to 16 residues. The CDR3 is CASSQDLEQLTDTQYF. Here the CDR3 DNA reads TGTGCCAGCAGCCAAGATTTGGAGCAACTCACAGATACGCAGTATTTT.

This clonotype was counted only a few times. In DNA, the CDR3 is TGTGCCAGCAGCCCCGTCGGGTCCTCCTCCTACGAGCAGTACTTC. Protein sequence: CASSPVGSSSYEQYF. The chain links TRBV6-5 to TRBJ2-7; unclear D gene. This CDR3 contains 15 residues. Germline CDR1 is MNHEY and CDR2 is SVGAGI. V was clipped by 6 bases and J by 0 bases, with 15 bases between them.

The genes are TRBV11-2 and TRBJ2-7; 10 nucleotides agree with TRBD2. Germline trimming cut 1 base from V and 4 bases from J; bases unmatched to any gene: 7. Germline V lookup: CDR1 SGHAT, CDR2 FQNNGV. The CDR3 is made up of 16 amino acids. This CDR3 is CASSLVRTSGAYEQYF. CDR3 sequence (DNA): TGTGCCAGCAGCTTAGTCCGAACTAGCGGGGCTTACGAGCAGTACTTC.

J is TRBJ2-7 and V is TRBV5-1; D ambiguous. There are 10 residues in the CDR3. V was trimmed by 9 bases and J by 5 bases, leaving 9 bases between them. Germline CDR1 SGHRS, CDR2 YFSETQ. The chain's CDR3 is CATDWDEQYF. Here the CDR3 DNA reads TGCGCCACCGACTGGGACGAGCAGTACTTC.

This clonotype was detected a few times. V usage is TRBV12-3 or TRBV12-4 and J usage is TRBJ2-1; D possibly corresponds to TRBD1 (6 bases). This CDR3 is built from 18 residues. Trimming cost V 4 bases and J 8 bases, with 27 bases left between them. The CDR3 here is CASSSSRTQGRLGDEQFF. The CDR3, as DNA: TGTGCCAGCAGTTCTAGTCGGACACAGGGAAGGCTTGGGGATGAGCAGTTCTTC.

The chain uses TRBV29-1 and TRBJ2-7, with 7 bases identical to TRBD1. J was trimmed by 1 base and V by 6 bases; bases with no gene match: 9. CDR3 length: 14 residues. Looked up from germline, CDR1 is SQVTM and CDR2 is ANQGSEA. CDR3 DNA: TGCAGCGTCCTCGGGACAGAGATTTCCTACGAGCAGTACTTC. It specifies CSVLGTEISYEQYF.

The V gene is TRBV14, the J gene TRBJ2-1; no clear D gene. CDR1 SGHDN and CDR2 FVKESK come from the germline V gene. The CDR3 runs 19 residues. Between the trimmed V and J ends, which lost 1 base and 9 bases, there was a span of 28 bases. DNA for the CDR3: TGTGCCAGCAGCCAAGCTGCAACCTACCCTCCCCGTGCTACAAGTGAGCAGTTCTTC. Protein sequence: CASSQAATYPPRATSEQFF. The entire variable domain, with the rest obtained from reference TRBV14 and TRBJ2-1, is as follows: EAGVTQFPSHSVIEKGQTVTLRCDPISGHDNLYWYRRVMGKEIKFLLHFVKESKQDESGMPNNRFLAERTGGTYSTLKVQPAELEDSGVYFCASSQAATYPPRATSEQFFGPGTRLTVL.